The rows below give T cell receptor beta chains drawn from one sample of a study of cytomegalovirus exposure and HLA in healthy donors. Assay used: immunoSEQ multiplex PCR; TCRdb lists only in-frame clones, some missing. The sample lists around 110,000 clones; roughly four fifths were seen once. Input material: PBMCs. The receptor source for this set is a woman aged 50 to 60 in good health and CMV-seropositive. The CDR3 runs from the conserved cysteine through the conserved F or W. D genes are given only for firm matches. Not every row has a clone size; where given, it reads once, few, many or a size class.

length | D | J | V | size | DNA | CDR3
15 | NA | TRBJ1-5 | TRBV6-5 | NA | TGTGCCAGCATCCTGGGGGGACTAAGCAATCAGCCCCAGCATTTT | CASILGGLSNQPQHF
11 | NA | TRBJ2-5 | TRBV20-1 | NA | TGCAGTGCCCAATTTTCCGAGACCCAGTACTTC | CSAQFSETQYF
15 | NA | TRBJ2-3 | TRBV7-9 | few | TGTGCCAGCAGCTTAGGGCGGGCTAACACAGATACGCAGTATTTT | CASSLGRANTDTQYF
15 | NA | TRBJ1-3 | TRBV5-4 | NA | TGTGCCAGCAGCCGAAAGGGGGGGGCTGGAAACACCATATATTTT | CASSRKGGAGNTIYF
13 | NA | TRBJ1-1 | TRBV6-1 | few | TGTGCCAGCAATAACGGTCCCAGGGCTGAAGCTTTCTTT | CASNNGPRAEAFF
18 | NA | TRBJ2-1 | TRBV1 | NA | TGCACCAGCAGCCAAGGGCGCGGGGGGCTTTTTCCCTACAATGAGCAGTTCTTC | CTSSQGRGGLFPYNEQFF
11 | NA | TRBJ1-1 | TRBV13 | NA | TGTGCCAGCAACCCAGTCGTTGGAGCTTTCTTT | CASNPVVGAFF
14 | TRBD1 | TRBJ1-1 | TRBV5-5 | NA | TGTGCCAGCAGCTTAGGACAGGCGAACACTGAAGCTTTCTTT | CASSLGQANTEAFF
14 | NA | TRBJ1-5 | TRBV30 | NA | TGTGCCTGGAGTAACCATGGAGGGAATCAGCCCCAGCATTTT | CAWSNHGGNQPQHF
12 | TRBD1 | TRBJ2-4 | TRBV6-6 | NA | TGTGCCAGCAGCTACAGGGGGAACATTCAGTACTTC | CASSYRGNIQYF
16 | NA | TRBJ1-5 | TRBV7-9 | few | TGTGCCAGCAGCCAACTGGACAGCCTAGACTATCAGCCCCAGCATTTT | CASSQLDSLDYQPQHF
14 | NA | TRBJ1-2 | TRBV28 | few | TGTGCCAGCAGAGAACTCGGGCCCAGAGGGGGCTACACCTTC | CASRELGPRGGYTF
13 | NA | TRBJ2-7 | TRBV4-1 | NA | TGCGCCAGCAGCGAGCCAGACAGCTACGAGCAGTACTTC | CASSEPDSYEQYF
18 | TRBD2 | TRBJ2-3 | TRBV7-3 | few | TGTGCCAGCAGCTTAGGGCTAGCGGGGATACAGAGCACAGATACGCAGTATTTT | CASSLGLAGIQSTDTQYF
18 | TRBD1 | TRBJ2-2 | TRBV27 | NA | TGTGCCAGCAGTTTATTCGGCCAAAGGACAGGAAACACCGGGGAGCTGTTTTTT | CASSLFGQRTGNTGELFF
15 | TRBD1 | TRBJ1-4 | TRBV9 | NA | TGTGCCAGCAGTTACAGGGGGCAGGTTGGTGAAAAACTGTTTTTT | CASSYRGQVGEKLFF
14 | NA | TRBJ2-7 | TRBV11-2 | NA | TGTGCCAGCAGCTTCCAGACTGAGTCCTACGAGCAGTACTTC | CASSFQTESYEQYF
13 | TRBD1 | TRBJ1-2 | TRBV4-2 | NA | TGTGCCAGCAGCCAAGGACAGGGGGGTGGCTACACCTTC | CASSQGQGGGYTF
14 | NA | TRBJ2-7 | TRBV6-5 | few | TGTGCCAGCAGCCCCACAAGGGGGAGCCACGAGCAGTACTTC | CASSPTRGSHEQYF
15 | NA | TRBJ1-2 | TRBV2 | NA | TGTGCCAGCAGGGTAGACAGCCAACCTCACTATGGCTACACCTTC | CASRVDSQPHYGYTF
15 | TRBD1 | TRBJ1-5 | TRBV28 | NA | TGTGCCAGCAGTCCACCGGGACAGGGATTTGTGCCCCAGCATTTT | CASSPPGQGFVPQHF
12 | NA | TRBJ1-4 | TRBV15 | NA | TGTGCCACCAGCAACACAGGGTCAAAACTGTTTTTT | CATSNTGSKLFF
13 | NA | TRBJ1-1 | TRBV7-2 | once | TGTGCCAGCAGTCCTACTCGGGGGGCGGGGGCTTTCTTT | CASSPTRGAGAFF
14 | NA | TRBJ2-5 | TRBV19 | NA | TGTGCCAGTAGTGTGGGAGTGGAGTCGAGAGAGCAGTACTTC | CASSVGVESREQYF
15 | TRBD1 | TRBJ2-2 | TRBV5-1 | NA | TGCGCCAGCAGCTTAAGGGGACAGGGCATCGGGGAGCTGTTTTTT | CASSLRGQGIGELFF
16 | TRBD1 | TRBJ1-1 | TRBV5-1 | NA | TGCGCCAGCAGTCCCGCAGGGATGGACAGGGCGACTGAAGCTTTCTTT | CASSPAGMDRATEAFF
14 | TRBD1 | TRBJ1-4 | TRBV7-2 | NA | TGTGCCAGCAGCCCCGGACAGGGGGGCGAAAAACTGTTTTTT | CASSPGQGGEKLFF
18 | TRBD1 | TRBJ1-4 | TRBV19 | once | TGTGCCAGTAGTATAGATTTGACAGGGACGGCCGCAGGTGAAAAACTGTTTTTT | CASSIDLTGTAAGEKLFF
14 | TRBD1 | TRBJ1-1 | TRBV18 | NA | TGTGCCAGCTCACCACTGGGACAGGGAGAACGCGCTTTCTTT | CASSPLGQGERAFF
13 | NA | TRBJ2-5 | TRBV2 | NA | TGTGCCAGCAGTGGGGACACGGGTGGGACCCAGTACTTC | CASSGDTGGTQYF
16 | TRBD2 | TRBJ2-3 | TRBV7-6 | NA | TGTGCCAGCAGCCCTGATGCGGGGGGGATCACAGATACGCAGTATTTT | CASSPDAGGITDTQYF
15 | NA | TRBJ1-5 | TRBV21-1 | once | TGTGCCAGCACCCCGGGCAGCAGGGCCAATCAGCCCCAGCATTTT | CASTPGSRANQPQHF
15 | NA | TRBJ1-1 | TRBV28 | NA | TGTGCCAGCAGTTTATTCGGCGGCCAGAGCACTGAAGCTTTCTTT | CASSLFGGQSTEAFF
16 | NA | TRBJ2-7 | TRBV10-1 | NA | TGCGCCAGCAGTGCCCACTTCGACAGCCTATCCTACGAGCAGTACTTC | CASSAHFDSLSYEQYF
14 | TRBD2 | TRBJ2-1 | TRBV11-3 | NA | TGTGCCAGCAGCCCGGGACTAGCGATCAATGAGCAGTTCTTC | CASSPGLAINEQFF
14 | TRBD2 | TRBJ2-1 | TRBV7-9 | NA | TGTGCCAGCAGCTCGTCGGGGGGGCCTAATGAGCAGTTCTTC | CASSSSGGPNEQFF
13 | NA | TRBJ1-2 | TRBV7-2 | many | TGTGCCGGGGAGAGGGGGTCTAACTATGGCTACACCTTC | CAGERGSNYGYTF
14 | TRBD1 | TRBJ2-5 | TRBV11-1 | NA | TGTGCCAGCAGCTCCCGACAGGGTAGAGAGACCCAGTACTTC | CASSSRQGRETQYF
16 | TRBD1 | TRBJ1-6 | TRBV19 | NA | TGTGCCAGTAGTACCGCACAGTGGGGACAGGACTCACCCCTCCACTTT | CASSTAQWGQDSPLHF
15 | TRBD1 | TRBJ1-6 | TRBV6-1 | NA | TGTGCCAGCAGTGTTATACAGGGGTTGGATTCACCCCTCCACTTT | CASSVIQGLDSPLHF
17 | NA | TRBJ2-2 | TRBV4-1 | NA | TGCGCCAGCAGCCAAGGGGGTACTAGTCTCGGGGGCGGGGAGCTGTTTTTT | CASSQGGTSLGGGELFF
15 | NA | TRBJ1-6 | TRBV19 | NA | TGTGCCAGTACAGTCCGGGAGCGCGTGAATTCACCCCTCCACTTT | CASTVRERVNSPLHF
14 | NA | TRBJ2-2 | TRBV28 | NA | TGTGCCAGCAGTTTAAGGGGTAACACCGGGGAGCTGTTTTTT | CASSLRGNTGELFF
16 | NA | TRBJ1-2 | TRBV11-2 | NA | TGTGCCAGCAGCTTAATCCAGGGCCCACAGGGAAATGGCTACACCTTC | CASSLIQGPQGNGYTF
15 | TRBD2 | TRBJ2-7 | TRBV19 | NA | TGTGCCAGTAGTATCGGGAGGGGAAGGTCCTACGAGCAGTACTTC | CASSIGRGRSYEQYF
14 | NA | TRBJ1-1 | TRBV9 | NA | TGTGCCAGCAGCAGGGGGAACATGAACACTGAAGCTTTCTTT | CASSRGNMNTEAFF
14 | TRBD1 | TRBJ1-1 | TRBV28 | NA | TGTGCCAGCAGCCCGGGACAGGGGTGGACTGAAGCTTTCTTT | CASSPGQGWTEAFF
16 | NA | TRBJ2-7 | TRBV5-1 | NA | TGCGCCAGCAGCTATTTATTGCCGGGACTCTCCTACGAGCAGTACTTC | CASSYLLPGLSYEQYF
14 | TRBD1 | TRBJ2-3 | TRBV19 | NA | TGTGCCAGTAGTCACGACAGGGGGAAAGATACGCAGTATTTT | CASSHDRGKDTQYF
16 | NA | TRBJ2-6 | TRBV27 | NA | TGTGCCAGCAGTCCCCTCACAGGGACTGGGGCCAACGTCCTGACTTTC | CASSPLTGTGANVLTF
12 | NA | TRBJ1-1 | TRBV7-9 | NA | TGTGCCGGAAACGACATGAACACTGAAGCTTTCTTT | CAGNDMNTEAFF
13 | TRBD2 | TRBJ2-1 | TRBV5-1 | NA | TGCGCCAGCAGCTCCGGGGGGAGCAATGAGCAGTTCTTC | CASSSGGSNEQFF
15 | NA | TRBJ2-2 | TRBV5-1 | NA | TGCGCCAGCAAGGTTAATTCCGGGGATAGCGGGGAGCTGTTTTTT | CASKVNSGDSGELFF
16 | TRBD1 | TRBJ2-1 | TRBV18 | few | TGTGCCAGCTCACTAAGACCGGGACAGGGGGAAAATGAGCAGTTCTTC | CASSLRPGQGENEQFF